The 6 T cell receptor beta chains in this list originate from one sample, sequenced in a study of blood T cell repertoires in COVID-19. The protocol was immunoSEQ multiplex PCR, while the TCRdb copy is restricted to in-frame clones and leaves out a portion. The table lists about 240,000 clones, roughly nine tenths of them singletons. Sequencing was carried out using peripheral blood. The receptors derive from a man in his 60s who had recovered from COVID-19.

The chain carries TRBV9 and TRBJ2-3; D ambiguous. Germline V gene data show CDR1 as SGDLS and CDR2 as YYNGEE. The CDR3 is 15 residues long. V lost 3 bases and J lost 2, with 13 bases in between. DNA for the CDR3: TGTGCCAGCAGCGCCCCTGGGCAGGTCACAGATACGCAGTATTTT. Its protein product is CASSAPGQVTDTQYF.

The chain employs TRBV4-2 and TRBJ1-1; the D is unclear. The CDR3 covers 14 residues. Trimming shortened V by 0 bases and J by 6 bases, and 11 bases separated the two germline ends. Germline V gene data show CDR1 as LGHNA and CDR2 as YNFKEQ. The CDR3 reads CASSQEQRFPEAFF. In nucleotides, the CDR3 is TGTGCCAGCAGCCAAGAACAGAGATTTCCTGAAGCTTTCTTT.

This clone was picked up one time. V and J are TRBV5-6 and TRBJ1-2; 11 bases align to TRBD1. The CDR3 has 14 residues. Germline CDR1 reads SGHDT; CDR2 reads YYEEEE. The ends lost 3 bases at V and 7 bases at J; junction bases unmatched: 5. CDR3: CASSWTGGPSGYTF. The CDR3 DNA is TGTGCCAGCAGCTGGACAGGGGGCCCCTCTGGCTACACCTTC.

In DNA form, the CDR3 reads TGTGCCAGCAGCTTTGGAGGGGCCCGGAGCTATGGCTACACCTTC. This gives the protein CASSFGGARSYGYTF. The chain joins TRBV5-5 to TRBJ1-2; D possibly corresponds to TRBD1 (5 bases). Trimming removed 2 bases at V and 4 bases at J, with 15 bases between. Germline V lookup: CDR1 SGHKS, CDR2 YYEKEE (reference sequence). CDR3 size: 15 residues.

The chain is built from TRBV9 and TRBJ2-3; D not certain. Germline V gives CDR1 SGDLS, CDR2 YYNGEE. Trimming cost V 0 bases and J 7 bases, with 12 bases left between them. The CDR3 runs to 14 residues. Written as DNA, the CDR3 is TGTGCCAGCAGCGTAGGGAACAGCCCAAATACGCAGTATTTT. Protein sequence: CASSVGNSPNTQYF.

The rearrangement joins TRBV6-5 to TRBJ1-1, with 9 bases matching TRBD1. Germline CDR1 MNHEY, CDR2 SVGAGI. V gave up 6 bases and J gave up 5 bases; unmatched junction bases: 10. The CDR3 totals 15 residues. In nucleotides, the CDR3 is TGTGCCAGCAGGCTATTACAGGGGGCGAGAACTGAAGCTTTCTTT. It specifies CASRLLQGARTEAFF.